This T cell receptor beta chain appears in the sequencing data of a study of post-analysis software for immune sequencing data (dated by TCRdb to between 2014 and 2017). Context from the whole study: Relapsing-remitting, secondary progressive and progressive-relapsing multiple sclerosis were recorded as disease courses, and subtype annotation was lacking for some patients. A subset of samples was prepared in parallel using single-end sample barcoding, then pooled and co-amplified after Illumina adapter ligation. The multiple sclerosis patient repertoires were compared with roughly twelve previously published healthy control repertoires from donors aged roughly 6 to 25 years.

Libraries were constructed by PCR. TCRdb lists the instrument as Illumina HiSeq 2500. To reduce PCR and sequencing biases, unique molecular identifiers were built into the TCR beta cDNA libraries. Approximately 500,000 cDNA molecules were obtained per 1 to 10 million input T cells, so each molecule approximated one T cell. Patient libraries were prepared and sequenced with the same protocol used for the earlier healthy control dataset. Samples belonging to the same batch were prepared together, multiplexed and sequenced on a shared HiSeq lane. Per the authors' processing: MIGEC was used to process the raw barcoded reads, and molecular identifier groups with only a single read were discarded before consensus assembly and CDR3 extraction. Clonotype tables were post-analysed with VDJtools, and diversity was normalized by down-sampling all datasets to the smallest sample size. To correct batch-related cross-sample contamination, repertoire overlap clustering matched CDR3 amino acid sequences but not nucleotide sequences. TCRdb reworked the public reads: Q25 trimming with fastp, MiXCR clone assembly, productive beta chains retained. CDR3 protein duplicates are merged, each entry listing the most common genes and DNA. V and J calls and clone size were set by TCRdb, not the authors. The table for this sample lists approximately 350,000 distinct CDR3 sequences; around 37% of them were counted only once. The ten largest clonotypes hold around 15% of the sample.

V is cut by 5 bases and J by 3 bases, and the space between the germline ends is 16 bases. The CDR3, cysteine through phenylalanine, is 15 amino acids long. The kept DNA is CDR3 alone, 45 bases in frame from the first base. Sequences LGHNA (CDR1) and YSLEER (CDR2) are obtained from the germline V gene. Notes on this clonotype: Its recognized antigen is unknown. Base qualities are missing; no much larger clone stands one base away.

Overall results and qualifications from the work: The control group was slightly older than the multiple sclerosis patient group. Direct clustering with F measure showed strong co-clustering of samples prepared in the same batch, prompting a batch-effect correction. Significantly lower normalized Chao1 diversity was found in multiple sclerosis patients than in controls, suggesting substantial peripheral T-cell clonal expansion. Patients showed significantly higher frequencies than controls for roughly 5 TRBV segments, among them TRBV5-6, TRBV5-1 and TRBV20-1.

To demonstrate the VDJtools post-analysis software, TCR beta repertoires were profiled from the peripheral blood of some 12 young patients with multiple sclerosis. Multiple sclerosis patients were children and adolescents aged about 6 to 17 years. Material: blood. The chain employs TRBV4-3 and TRBJ1-1; TRBD1 might be the D gene, on 5 matching bases. The TCR originated in a girl aged 5 to 17 with multiple sclerosis. The CDR3 here reads CASSAAGDVDTEAFF. The DNA is TGCGCCAGCAGCGCAGCGGGGGACGTGGACACTGAAGCTTTCTTT.